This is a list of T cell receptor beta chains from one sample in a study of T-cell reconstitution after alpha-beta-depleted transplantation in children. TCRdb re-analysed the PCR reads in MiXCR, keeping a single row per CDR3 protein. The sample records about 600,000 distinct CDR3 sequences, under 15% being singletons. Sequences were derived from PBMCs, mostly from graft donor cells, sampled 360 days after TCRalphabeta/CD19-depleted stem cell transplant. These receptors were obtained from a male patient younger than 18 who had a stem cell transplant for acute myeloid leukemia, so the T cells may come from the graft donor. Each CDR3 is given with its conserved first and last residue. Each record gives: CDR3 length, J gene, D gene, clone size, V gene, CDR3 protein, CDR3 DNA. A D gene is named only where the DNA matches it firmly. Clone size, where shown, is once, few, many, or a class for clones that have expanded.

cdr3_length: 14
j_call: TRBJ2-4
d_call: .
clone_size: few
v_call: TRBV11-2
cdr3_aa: CASSLVLSGNIQYF
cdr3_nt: TGTGCCAGCAGCTTAGTTTTAAGTGGGAACATTCAGTACTTC

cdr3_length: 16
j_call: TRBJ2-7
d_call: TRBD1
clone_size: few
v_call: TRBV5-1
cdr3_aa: CASSHGQGAPIYEQYF
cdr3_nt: TGCGCCAGCAGCCACGGACAGGGGGCGCCTATATACGAGCAGTACTTC

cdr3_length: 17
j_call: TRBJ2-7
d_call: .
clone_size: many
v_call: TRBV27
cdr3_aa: CASSSLLRAGLGYEQYF
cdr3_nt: TGTGCCAGCAGTTCGCTCCTCCGGGCAGGGTTAGGCTACGAGCAGTACTTC

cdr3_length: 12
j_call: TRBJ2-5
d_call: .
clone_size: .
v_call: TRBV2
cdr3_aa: CASSVTEETQYF
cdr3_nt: TGTGCCAGCAGTGTGACAGAAGAGACCCAGTACTTC

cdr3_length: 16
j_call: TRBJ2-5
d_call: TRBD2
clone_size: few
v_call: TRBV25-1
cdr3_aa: CASSELIAGHQETQYF
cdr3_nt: TGTGCCAGCAGTGAATTGATAGCGGGGCACCAAGAGACCCAGTACTTC

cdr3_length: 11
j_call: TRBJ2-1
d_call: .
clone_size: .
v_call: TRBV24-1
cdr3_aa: CATARLDEQFF
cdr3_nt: TGTGCCACCGCACGCCTTGATGAGCAGTTCTTC

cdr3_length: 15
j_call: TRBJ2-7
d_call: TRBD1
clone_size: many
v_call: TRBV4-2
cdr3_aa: CASSQDGQGVYEQYF
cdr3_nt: TGTGCCAGCAGCCAAGACGGGCAGGGGGTCTACGAGCAGTACTTC

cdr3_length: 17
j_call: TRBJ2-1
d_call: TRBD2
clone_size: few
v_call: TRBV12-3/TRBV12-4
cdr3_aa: CASSLELAGGPYNEQFF
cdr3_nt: TGTGCCAGCAGTTTAGAACTAGCGGGAGGCCCCTACAATGAGCAGTTCTTC

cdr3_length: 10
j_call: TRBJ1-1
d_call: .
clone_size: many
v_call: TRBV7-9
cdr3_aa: CATDATEAFF
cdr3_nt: TGTGCCACGGACGCCACTGAAGCTTTCTTT

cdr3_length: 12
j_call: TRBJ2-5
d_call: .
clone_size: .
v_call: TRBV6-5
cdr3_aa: CASSPEVGTQYF
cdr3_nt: TGTGCCAGCAGCCCCGAGGTTGGGACCCAGTACTTC

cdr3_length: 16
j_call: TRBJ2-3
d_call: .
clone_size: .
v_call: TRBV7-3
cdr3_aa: CASSPLGGEGTDTQYF
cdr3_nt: TGTGCCAGCAGTCCCTTGGGTGGGGAGGGCACAGATACGCAGTATTTT

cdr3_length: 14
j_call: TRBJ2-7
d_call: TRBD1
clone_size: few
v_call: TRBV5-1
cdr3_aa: CASSRDRLEDEQYF
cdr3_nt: TGCGCCAGCAGCCGGGACAGGTTGGAGGACGAGCAGTACTTC

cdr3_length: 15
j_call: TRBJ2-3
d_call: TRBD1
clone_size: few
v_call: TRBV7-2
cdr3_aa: CTTSRTGQGADTQYF
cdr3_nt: TGTACGACGTCCCGGACGGGTCAGGGGGCAGATACGCAGTATTTT

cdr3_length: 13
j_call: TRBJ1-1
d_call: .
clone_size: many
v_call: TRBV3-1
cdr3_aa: CASSQASDSEAFF
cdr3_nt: TGTGCCAGCAGCCAAGCCTCCGACTCTGAAGCTTTCTTT

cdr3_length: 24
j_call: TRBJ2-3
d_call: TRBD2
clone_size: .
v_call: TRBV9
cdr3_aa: CASSGVGSIRGTSGGLTSTDTQYF
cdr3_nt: TGTGCCAGCAGCGGCGTTGGCTCTATCAGGGGGACTAGCGGAGGGCTTACTAGCACAGATACGCAGTATTTT

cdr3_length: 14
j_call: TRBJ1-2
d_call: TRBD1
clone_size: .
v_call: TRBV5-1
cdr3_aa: CASRVAGQGLGYTF
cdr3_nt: TGCGCCAGCAGGGTGGCGGGACAGGGGCTCGGCTACACCTTC

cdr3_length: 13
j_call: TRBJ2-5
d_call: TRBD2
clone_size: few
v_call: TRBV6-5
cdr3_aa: CASSYGLAGAQYF
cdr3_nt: TGTGCCAGCAGTTACGGGCTAGCGGGAGCTCAGTACTTC